This is a list of T cell receptor beta chains from one sample in a study of shared clonotypes between healthy human individuals. TCRdb keeps only in-frame clones here, not all; method: immunoSEQ multiplex PCR. This sample has about 2.1 million clones, with roughly 95% found just once. The sequenced material came from naive CD8+ T cells from PBMCs. The receptor source for this set is a man between 18 and 35 years old in good health. Some clones in this sample may be carry-over from other donors' samples. The CDR3 runs from the conserved cysteine through the conserved F or W. D genes are given only for firm matches. A row's size may be missing; if present it is once, few, many or a size class.

j_call clone_size v_call d_call cdr3_aa cdr3_nt
TRBJ2-4 NA TRBV5-1 TRBD2 CASSPGGGWQENIQYF TGCGCCAGCAGCCCCGGGGGAGGGTGGCAAGAGAACATTCAGTACTTC
TRBJ1-5 NA TRBV28 NA CASTDAGFNQPQHF TGTGCCAGCACCGACGCGGGGTTCAATCAGCCCCAGCATTTT
TRBJ2-3 NA TRBV18 NA CASSPWSPSGRTDTQYF TGTGCCAGCTCACCATGGTCTCCATCCGGACGCACAGATACGCAGTATTTT
TRBJ2-4 NA TRBV29-1 NA CSVQRNSLAKNIQYF TGCAGCGTTCAGAGGAACTCTTTAGCCAAAAACATTCAGTACTTC
TRBJ1-2 NA TRBV18 NA CASSPPAPALRWFYGYTF TGTGCCAGCTCACCACCAGCCCCGGCCCTAAGGTGGTTCTATGGCTACACCTTC
TRBJ2-2 NA TRBV29-1 NA CSVVGATGELFF TGCAGCGTTGTTGGGGCCACCGGGGAGCTGTTTTTT
TRBJ2-7 NA TRBV15 NA CATTERGNPSYEQYF TGTGCCACCACAGAAAGGGGGAACCCGTCCTACGAGCAGTACTTC
TRBJ2-1 NA TRBV7-9 TRBD1 CASSLLIGTGGFF TGTGCCAGCAGCTTATTAATCGGGACAGGGGGTTTCTTC
TRBJ2-2 NA TRBV19 NA CASSLTSLGGELFF TGTGCCAGTAGTCTAACTAGCTTAGGCGGGGAGCTGTTTTTT
TRBJ1-2 NA TRBV7-9 NA CASSLGPGDLNYGYTF TGTGCCAGCAGCTTAGGTCCAGGGGACCTTAACTATGGCTACACCTTC
TRBJ1-1 NA TRBV4-2 TRBD1 CAGSPRQGMNTEAFF TGTGCCGGCAGCCCTCGACAGGGGATGAACACTGAAGCTTTCTTT
TRBJ2-4 NA TRBV2 NA CASSPIEGFKNIQYF TGTGCCAGCAGTCCTATAGAAGGCTTCAAAAACATTCAGTACTTC
TRBJ2-7 once TRBV2 TRBD1 CASRNRPGQGYYEQYF TGTGCCAGCAGAAACCGTCCGGGACAGGGGTACTACGAGCAGTACTTC
TRBJ2-5 NA TRBV5-1 NA CASRGLWGETQYF TGCGCCAGCAGGGGTCTCTGGGGCGAGACCCAGTACTTC
TRBJ2-7 NA TRBV4-3 NA CASSQAIGVEQYF TGCGCCAGCAGCCAAGCGATCGGGGTCGAGCAGTACTTC
TRBJ2-7 NA TRBV9 NA CASSVRDKGVEQYF TGTGCCAGCAGCGTCCGGGACAAGGGCGTCGAGCAGTACTTC
TRBJ1-1 NA TRBV28 NA CASSLTGSGLWAFF TGTGCCAGCAGTTTAACAGGCTCGGGGCTTTGGGCTTTCTTT
TRBJ2-7 NA TRBV2 NA CASKEGRPYEQYF TGTGCCAGCAAGGAGGGACGGCCTTACGAGCAGTACTTC
TRBJ1-5 once TRBV28 NA CASSPARVFQPQHF TGTGCCAGCAGTCCCGCCAGGGTTTTTCAGCCCCAGCATTTT
TRBJ1-1 NA TRBV5-5 NA CASSHSKDRRNTEAFF TGTGCCAGCAGCCATTCAAAGGACAGACGGAACACTGAAGCTTTCTTT
TRBJ1-2 NA TRBV28 TRBD1 CASNGGQGAFYGYTF TGTGCCAGCAACGGGGGACAGGGGGCCTTCTATGGCTACACCTTC
TRBJ1-1 few TRBV9 TRBD1 CASSTRTGAEAFF TGTGCCAGCAGCACGAGGACAGGTGCTGAAGCTTTCTTT
TRBJ2-7 NA TRBV14 NA CASSQVPYEQYF TGTGCCAGCAGCCAAGTCCCCTACGAGCAGTACTTC
TRBJ2-7 NA TRBV28 NA CASSPQTYSYEQYF TGTGCCAGCAGTCCCCAGACTTATTCCTACGAGCAGTACTTC
TRBJ2-3 NA TRBV7-3 NA CASSLAAADTQYF TGTGCCAGCAGCTTAGCGGCGGCAGATACGCAGTATTTT
TRBJ2-1 NA TRBV10-3 NA CAISEVGLAEYNEQFF TGTGCCATCAGTGAGGTAGGGCTAGCAGAGTACAATGAGCAGTTCTTC